Listed below are T cell receptor beta chains from one sample, sequenced in a study of shared clonotypes between healthy human individuals. The data were produced by immunoSEQ multiplex PCR, yet TCRdb's version contains in-frame clones alone and is incomplete. Counted here are around 2.5 million clones, under 95% occurring once; the ten biggest clones make up 0.36%. The specimen was naive CD4+ T cells from PBMCs. The receptors here all came from a man aged 18-30 years in good health. Some clones in this sample may be carry-over from other donors' samples. Each CDR3 is given with its conserved first and last residue. A D gene is named only where the DNA matches it firmly. Size is omitted from some rows. Given values are once, few, many or a class for expanded clones.

d_gene	abundance	v_gene	j_gene	CDR3nt	CDR3aa
TRBD1	once	TRBV5-4	TRBJ2-2	TGTGCCAGCAGCTTTGGTCACAGGGGAGACTACGGGGAGCTGTTTTTT	CASSFGHRGDYGELFF
TRBD2	-	TRBV7-3	TRBJ2-1	TGTGCCAGCAGCTCGGCCGGGACTAGCGGGAGAGGGAATGAGCAGTTCTTC	CASSSAGTSGRGNEQFF
TRBD1	few	TRBV18	TRBJ2-7	TGTGCCAGCTCACCCGGGACAGGGAGCGGGCAGTACTTC	CASSPGTGSGQYF
TRBD2	-	TRBV29-1	TRBJ2-1	TGCAGCGTTGAGGGACTAGCGGGAGCCCCCTCCTACAATGAGCAGTTCTTC	CSVEGLAGAPSYNEQFF
-	-	TRBV15	TRBJ2-1	TGTGCCACCAGCAGAGATCAGGGTTTCAATGAGCAGTTCTTC	CATSRDQGFNEQFF
-	-	TRBV10-1	TRBJ1-2	TGCGCCAGCAGTGATAACGGGTACTATGGCTACACCTTC	CASSDNGYYGYTF
-	-	TRBV28	TRBJ1-5	TGTGCCAGCTCGAACAGGGTGGCCGCCAATCAGCCCCAGCATTTT	CASSNRVAANQPQHF
TRBD2	-	TRBV5-1	TRBJ2-7	TGCGCCAGCAGCGGGGGACTAGCGGGAGGAGGCGAGCAGTACTTC	CASSGGLAGGGEQYF
TRBD2	-	TRBV11-1	TRBJ2-7	TGTGCCAGCAGACTAGCGGGAGGGCGATTCTACGAGCAGTACTTC	CASRLAGGRFYEQYF
TRBD2	-	TRBV6-6	TRBJ2-3	TGTGCCAGCAACCGACCAGAGATAGCGGGAACAGATACGCAGTATTTT	CASNRPEIAGTDTQYF
TRBD1	-	TRBV4-1	TRBJ2-6	TGCGCCAGCAGCCCGTCGCCGGGACAGGGGGCGCGTGGGGCCAACGTCCTGACTTTC	CASSPSPGQGARGANVLTF
-	-	TRBV7-9	TRBJ1-2	TGTGCCAGCGAATGGCAGGAAATTTCCCATGGCTACACCTTC	CASEWQEISHGYTF
TRBD1	-	TRBV28	TRBJ2-7	TGTGCCAGCAGTTTAGTAGGGGGCCCGCCGGGGGAGCAGTACTTC	CASSLVGGPPGEQYF
-	-	TRBV15	TRBJ2-2	TGTGCCACCAGCAAGGGCGGGACTTTAGGCACCGGGGAGCTGTTTTTT	CATSKGGTLGTGELFF
TRBD1	once	TRBV11-2	TRBJ1-4	TGTGCCAGCAGCTTAGTGGGACAGGGGCTTGAAAAACTGTTTTTT	CASSLVGQGLEKLFF
-	-	TRBV18	TRBJ1-5	TGTGCCAGCTCCCCGCTGAGCGTAGGGGTAGGCAATCAGCCCCAGCATTTT	CASSPLSVGVGNQPQHF
TRBD2	-	TRBV29-1	TRBJ2-4	TGCAGCGTTGACGGGGGGAGCAAAAACATTCAGTACTTC	CSVDGGSKNIQYF
-	-	TRBV10-2	TRBJ2-3	TGCGCCAGCAGTGAGTCGGCTAGCGGTCAGGGGGATACGCAGTATTTT	CASSESASGQGDTQYF
-	-	TRBV10-3	TRBJ2-6	TGTGCCATCAGCCCAGGGTCGACCGGGGCCAACGTCCTGACTTTC	CAISPGSTGANVLTF
-	-	TRBV2	TRBJ2-7	TGTGCCAGTAGTTACCGGGCCACCTCCTACGAGCAGTACTTC	CASSYRATSYEQYF
-	-	TRBV6-1	TRBJ1-1	TGTGCCAGCAGTGAAGTGCGAAGGAGAGGGGGGATCTTT	CASSEVRRRGGIF
-	-	TRBV5-1	TRBJ1-2	TGCGCCAGCAGCTTGGGCCGACGTGGCTACACCTTC	CASSLGRRGYTF
-	once	TRBV28	TRBJ2-1	TGTGCCAGCACCTTCTCCTACAATGAGCAGTTCTTC	CASTFSYNEQFF
TRBD1	few	TRBV5-1	TRBJ1-1	TGCGCCAGCAGCTCGACAGGGCCGAACACTGAAGCTTTCTTT	CASSSTGPNTEAFF
-	-	TRBV7-2	TRBJ1-3	TGTGCCAGCAGCCCCCTGGACGGCTACTCTGGAAACACCATATATTTT	CASSPLDGYSGNTIYF
-	-	TRBV19	TRBJ1-1	TGTGCCAGTAGTCCTAGTGGGAGAGGAGCTGAAGCTTTCTTT	CASSPSGRGAEAFF
TRBD1	-	TRBV5-1	TRBJ1-4	TGCGCCAGCAGCTTTAACAGGGGGCGGGATGAAAAACTGTTTTTT	CASSFNRGRDEKLFF
-	-	TRBV15	TRBJ2-5	TGTGCCACCAGCAGAGACGGTCGACGTGTTGGAGGAGGTTGGGAAGAGACCCAGTACTTC	CATSRDGRRVGGGWEETQYF
TRBD1	-	TRBV6-5	TRBJ2-2	TGTGCCAGCAGTTGGGACAGGAAGGGCGGGGAGCTGTTTTTT	CASSWDRKGGELFF
TRBD2	-	TRBV15	TRBJ2-2	TGTGCCACCAGCAGAGTAGTATCTAGCGGGAAAACCGGGGAGCTGTTTTTT	CATSRVVSSGKTGELFF
-	-	TRBV2	TRBJ2-3	TGTGCCAGCACAGTTAGCACAGATACGCAGTATTTT	CASTVSTDTQYF
-	-	TRBV7-9	TRBJ2-2	TGTGCCAGCAGCGCCAGAACCTACACCGGGGAGCTGTTTTTT	CASSARTYTGELFF
TRBD1	-	TRBV27	TRBJ1-1	TGTGCCAGCAGTCTAAGACAGGGGAACACTGAAGCTTTCTTT	CASSLRQGNTEAFF
-	-	TRBV6-1	TRBJ1-4	TGTGCCAGCAGTCCCCGCGCCCTCGGGGGGTTAGTGTTTTTT	CASSPRALGGLVFF
-	once	TRBV27	TRBJ1-2	TGTGCCAGCAGATCCCCCGGGCAATACTACACCTTC	CASRSPGQYYTF
TRBD2	once	TRBV5-1	TRBJ2-5	TGCGCCAGCAGGGCTAGCGGACAAACCGGGCGGGAGACCCAGTACTTC	CASRASGQTGRETQYF
TRBD2	-	TRBV19	TRBJ2-1	TGTGCCACCCGACTAGCGGGAGTTCGGAATGAGCAGTTCTTC	CATRLAGVRNEQFF
-	-	TRBV5-1	TRBJ2-1	TGCGCCAGCAGCTTGCCCCGGGAACCTAACAATGAGCAGTTCTTC	CASSLPREPNNEQFF
-	-	TRBV29-1	TRBJ2-3	TGCAGCGCCAGATCCGGGTGGCGAGGTTCAGGCACAGATACGCAGTATTTT	CSARSGWRGSGTDTQYF
-	-	TRBV5-1	TRBJ2-3	TGCGCCAGCAGCCCCCACAATTTAGGGCAAAAGACGCAGTATTTT	CASSPHNLGQKTQYF
TRBD2	-	TRBV5-1	TRBJ2-2	TGCGCCAGCAGCTATCTAGCGGACGGGGAGCTGTTTTTT	CASSYLADGELFF
-	-	TRBV7-9	TRBJ2-7	TGTGCCAGCAGCTCCCCCGCCCCAGGGATCTACGAGCAGTACTTC	CASSSPAPGIYEQYF
-	-	TRBV7-9	TRBJ1-4	TGTGCCAGCAGCTTGGGAATACGGGAAAAACTGTTTTTT	CASSLGIREKLFF
-	-	TRBV15	TRBJ1-5	TGTGCCACCAAAAGGGACCACTCGGGCAATCAGCCCCAGCATTTT	CATKRDHSGNQPQHF
-	-	TRBV9	TRBJ1-2	TGTGCCAGCAGCGCCGACCCGGACTATGGCTACACCTTC	CASSADPDYGYTF
-	-	TRBV10-3	TRBJ1-2	TGTGCCATCAGTGATGGCGGGGGAGGCTACACCTTC	CAISDGGGGYTF
-	-	TRBV5-6	TRBJ1-3	TGTGCCAGCAGCTTTAGCGCGGGCCTTGGAAACACCATATATTTT	CASSFSAGLGNTIYF